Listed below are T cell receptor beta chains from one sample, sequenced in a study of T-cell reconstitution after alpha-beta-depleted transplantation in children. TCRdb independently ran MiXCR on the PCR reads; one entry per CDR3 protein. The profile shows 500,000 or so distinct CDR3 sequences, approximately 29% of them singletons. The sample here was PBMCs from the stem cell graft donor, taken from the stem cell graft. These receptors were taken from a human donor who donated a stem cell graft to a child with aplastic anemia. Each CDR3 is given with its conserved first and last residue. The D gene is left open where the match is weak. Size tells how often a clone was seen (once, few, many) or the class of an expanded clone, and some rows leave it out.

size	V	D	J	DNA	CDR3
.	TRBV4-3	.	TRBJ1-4	TGCGCCAGCAGCCAAGGACGCAGGGCGGCTAATGAAAAACTGTTTTTT	CASSQGRRAANEKLFF
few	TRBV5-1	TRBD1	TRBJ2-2	TGCGCCAGCAGCTTGGCTAACGACAGGGTGATCACCGGGGAGCTGTTTTTT	CASSLANDRVITGELFF
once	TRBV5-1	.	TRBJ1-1	TGCGCCAGCAGCTTCTCGAACATGAACACTGAAGCTTTCTTT	CASSFSNMNTEAFF
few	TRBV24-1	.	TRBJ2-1	TGTGCCACCAGCTATCCGGAGGGAGCAGGCTACAATGAGCAGTTCTTC	CATSYPEGAGYNEQFF
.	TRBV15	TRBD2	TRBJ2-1	TGTGCCACCAGCAGAGATCTAGGGACTAGCGGGATAGATGAGCAGTTCTTC	CATSRDLGTSGIDEQFF
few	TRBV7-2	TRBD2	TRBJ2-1	TGTGCCAGCAGCCTAAGGACTAGCGGGACCAATGAGCAGTTCTTC	CASSLRTSGTNEQFF
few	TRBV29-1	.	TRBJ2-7	TGCAGCGTTGTGCCCGCGCGTTCCTACGAGCAGTACTTC	CSVVPARSYEQYF
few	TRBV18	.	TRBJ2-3	TGTGCCAGCTCACCCTCGGGCGGGGGCATCACAGATACGCAGTATTTT	CASSPSGGGITDTQYF
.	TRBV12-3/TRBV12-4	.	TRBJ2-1	TGTGCCAGCACCCTCGTGAATGAGCAGTTCTTC	CASTLVNEQFF
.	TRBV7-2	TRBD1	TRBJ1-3	TGTGCCAGCAGCTTAACAGGACAGGGTTCTGGAAACACCATATATTTT	CASSLTGQGSGNTIYF
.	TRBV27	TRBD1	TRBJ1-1	TGTGCCAGCAGTTCAGACAGGGAGAACACTGAAGCTTTCTTT	CASSSDRENTEAFF
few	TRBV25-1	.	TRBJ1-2	TGTGCCAGCCTACCGGGTGGAGGGCGCTATGGCTACACCTTC	CASLPGGGRYGYTF
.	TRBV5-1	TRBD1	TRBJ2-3	TGCGCCAGCAGCTTACGTGGACAGGGGAGCACAGATACGCAGTATTTT	CASSLRGQGSTDTQYF
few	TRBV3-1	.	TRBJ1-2	TGTGCCAGCAGCCAAGAGTCAGTAACCTATGGCTACACCTTC	CASSQESVTYGYTF
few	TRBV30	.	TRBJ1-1	TGTGCCTGGAGTTGGGGAGATACTGAAGCTTTCTTT	CAWSWGDTEAFF
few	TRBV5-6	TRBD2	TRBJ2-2	TGTGCCAGCAGCTTGGGTCTAGCGGGAGATGTGTGGACCGGGGAGCTGTTTTTT	CASSLGLAGDVWTGELFF
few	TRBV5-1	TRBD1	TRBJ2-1	TGCGCCAGCAGCTTTAGGGTGACAGGGGTCTACAATGAGCAGTTCTTC	CASSFRVTGVYNEQFF
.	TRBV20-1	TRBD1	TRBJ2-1	TGCAGTGCTACACTAAACAGGGGGGACTTGTTCGGTGAGCAGTTCTTC	CSATLNRGDLFGEQFF
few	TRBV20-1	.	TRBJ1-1	TGCAGTGCTAGTGAGGGGAGGTTGACCTGGAACACTGAAGCTTTCTTT	CSASEGRLTWNTEAFF
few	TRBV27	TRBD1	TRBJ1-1	TGTGCCAGCAGTCGTCAACCAGGGGGCGGAAGAACTGAAGCTTTCTTT	CASSRQPGGGRTEAFF
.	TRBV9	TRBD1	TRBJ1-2	TGTGCCAGCAGCGTAGATAAGGGGGCGACTGGCTACACCTTC	CASSVDKGATGYTF
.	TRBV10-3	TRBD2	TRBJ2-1	TGTGCCATCAGTGTGGTCGCGGGAGGGGACAATGAGCAGTTCTTC	CAISVVAGGDNEQFF
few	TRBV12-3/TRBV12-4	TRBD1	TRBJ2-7	TGTGCCAGCAGTTTTGGGGGAGGACAGGGGTCCTACGAGCAGTACTTC	CASSFGGGQGSYEQYF
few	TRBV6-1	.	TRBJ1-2	TGTGCCAGCAGGATTGGATTCTTAGGGGGAGAGGGCTACACCTTC	CASRIGFLGGEGYTF
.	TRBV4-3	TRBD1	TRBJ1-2	TGCGCCAGCAGCCTGACAGGGACAGCCGCTTCGGATGGCTACACCTTC	CASSLTGTAASDGYTF
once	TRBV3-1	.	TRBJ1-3	TGTGCCAGCAGAGCCCAGGGTCGTGGAAACACCATATATTTT	CASRAQGRGNTIYF
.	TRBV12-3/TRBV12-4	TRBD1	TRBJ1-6	TGTGCCAGCAGTTCCTCTCGGACAGGGAGGAATTCACCCCTCCACTTT	CASSSSRTGRNSPLHF
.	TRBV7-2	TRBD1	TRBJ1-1	TGTGCCAGCAGCTCGGACAGGCTGAACACTGAAGCTTTCTTT	CASSSDRLNTEAFF
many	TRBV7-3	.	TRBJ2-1	TGTGCCAGCAGCCCGGGATCTTACAATGAGCAGTTCTTC	CASSPGSYNEQFF
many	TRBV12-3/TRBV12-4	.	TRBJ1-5	TGTGCCAGCAGCTTAGCAGGGAATAGCAATCAGCCCCAGCATTTT	CASSLAGNSNQPQHF
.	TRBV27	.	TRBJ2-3	TGTGCCAGCTCCCTATCGGACCCATCTAGCACAGATACGCAGTATTTT	CASSLSDPSSTDTQYF
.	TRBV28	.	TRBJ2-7	TGTGCCAGCAGTTTTTTGACGGCCTCTCGCGAGCAGTACTTC	CASSFLTASREQYF
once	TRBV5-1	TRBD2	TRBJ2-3	TGCGCCAGCAGCTTGGGGGTTAGCGGGAGTCCCACAGATACGCAGTATTTT	CASSLGVSGSPTDTQYF
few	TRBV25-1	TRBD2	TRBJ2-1	TGTGCCAGCATTCCCCAGGAGGCGGGAGAATCGAGTGAGCAGTTCTTC	CASIPQEAGESSEQFF
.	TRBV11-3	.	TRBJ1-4	TGTGCCAGCAGCCATCGAGTTGAAAAACTGTTTTTT	CASSHRVEKLFF
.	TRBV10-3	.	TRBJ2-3	TGTGCCATCAGCGAGACTTCAGTAACGCAGTATTTT	CAISETSVTQYF
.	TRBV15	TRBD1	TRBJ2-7	TGTGCCACCAGCCCCCCGTGGCGGGACAGGGGCTACGAGCAGTACTTC	CATSPPWRDRGYEQYF
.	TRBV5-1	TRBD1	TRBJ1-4	TGCGCCAGCAGCGAGGGGACAGCCAATGAAAAACTGTTTTTT	CASSEGTANEKLFF
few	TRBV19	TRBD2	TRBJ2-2	TGTGCCACCACTAGCGGGAAATTGGCCGGGGAGCTGTTTTTT	CATTSGKLAGELFF
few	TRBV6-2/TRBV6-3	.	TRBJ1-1	TGTGCCAGCAGGGTTTACATGAACACTGAAGCTTTCTTT	CASRVYMNTEAFF
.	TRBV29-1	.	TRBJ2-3	TGCAGCGTTGAAGACCGTATCGGGAGCCCAACCCGAACGTCTAGCACAGATACGCAGTATTTT	CSVEDRIGSPTRTSSTDTQYF
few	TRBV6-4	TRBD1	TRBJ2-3	TGTGCCAGCAGTGACGGAAAGGGGGCGAGCACAGATACGCAGTATTTT	CASSDGKGASTDTQYF
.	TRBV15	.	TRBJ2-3	TGTGCCACCAGCAGCGAGCGCAACCCCACAGATACGCAGTATTTT	CATSSERNPTDTQYF
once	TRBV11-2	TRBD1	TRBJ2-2	TGTGCCAGCAGCTTAAGTTTTTTGGTTGGACAGGGGGCCGGGGAGCTGTTTTTT	CASSLSFLVGQGAGELFF
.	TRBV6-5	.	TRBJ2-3	TGTGCCAGCAGTTACTCTAGGGTGGGACACACAGATACGCAGTATTTT	CASSYSRVGHTDTQYF
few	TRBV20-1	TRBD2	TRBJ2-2	TGCAGTGCTCGAGCGCGACTAGCGGCGAACACCGGGGAGCTGTTTTTT	CSARARLAANTGELFF
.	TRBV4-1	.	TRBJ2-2	TGCGCCAGCAGCCCGCTCGGAACTATGGACACCGGGGAGCTGTTTTTT	CASSPLGTMDTGELFF
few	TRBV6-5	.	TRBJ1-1	TGTGCCAGCAGTTACGATGGGCGAATGAACACTGAAGCTTTCTTT	CASSYDGRMNTEAFF
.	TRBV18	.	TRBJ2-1	TGTGCCAGCTCACCACCGCCAAGGGACGGTGAGCAGTTCTTC	CASSPPPRDGEQFF
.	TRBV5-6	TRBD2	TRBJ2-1	TGTGCCAGCAGCTTGGGGCTAGCGGCCCTTTACAATGAGCAGTTCTTC	CASSLGLAALYNEQFF
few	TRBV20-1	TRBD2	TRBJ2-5	TGCAGTGCCAAGAGCGGGGGACACGAAGAGACCCAGTACTTC	CSAKSGGHEETQYF
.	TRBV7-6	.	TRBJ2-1	TGTGCCAGCAGCTTGATGGCGGATGAGCAGTTCTTC	CASSLMADEQFF
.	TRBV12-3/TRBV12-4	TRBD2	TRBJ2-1	TGTGCCAGCAGTTTAGCGGAAGTAGCGGGGCCGGGGCAGTTCTTC	CASSLAEVAGPGQFF